These 5 T cell receptor beta chains share one sample of origin, sequenced in a study of blood T cell repertoires in COVID-19. Produced via immunoSEQ multiplex PCR; TCRdb's table is partial and in-frame only. The sample shows some 220,000 clones, 80% of them seen only once. The sample taken for sequencing was peripheral blood. The receptors come from a woman in her seventies with acute or convalescent COVID-19.

The chain carries TRBV6-5 and TRBJ1-1; D gene ambiguous. Germline CDR1 reads MNHEY; CDR2 reads SVGAGI. CDR3 length: 13 residues. V dropped 5 bases and J dropped 1 base, with 8 bases sitting between them. CDR3 loop: CASSLIANTEAFF. The CDR3 DNA sequence: TGTGCCAGCAGTCTTATAGCGAACACTGAAGCTTTCTTT.

The chain carries TRBV7-2 and TRBJ2-7; 11 bases fit TRBD2. The J segment lost 3 bases and the V segment lost 2 bases, leaving 3 bases of the junction unmatched. The CDR3 sequence is 15 residues long. Germline assignment: CDR1 SGHTA and CDR2 FQGNSA. DNA of the CDR3: TGTGCCAGCAGCTTACTAGCGGGGGGCCTCTACGAGCAGTACTTC. Encoded protein: CASSLLAGGLYEQYF.

The chain is built from TRBV6-1 and TRBJ2-5; possible D gene TRBD1, 6 bases. Germline V gene data show CDR1 as MNHNS and CDR2 as SASEGT. The ends were cut back, 2 bases at V and 6 bases at J, with 16 bases in the middle. The CDR3 spans 15 residues. The CDR3 here is CASSEMRTAMKTQYF. The CDR3 coding sequence is TGTGCCAGCAGTGAAATGCGGACAGCGATGAAGACCCAGTACTTC.

The rearrangement uses TRBV7-2 and TRBJ2-3, with D uncertain. The germline CDR1 and CDR2 sequences are SGHTA and FQGNSA. There are 14 residues in the CDR3. The V gene lost 5 bases and the J gene lost 5 bases, with 14 bases spanning the gap. CDR3 sequence: CASSPPILRDTQYF. In DNA form, the CDR3 reads TGTGCCAGCAGCCCTCCAATTCTGAGAGATACGCAGTATTTT. Supplemented by reference TRBV7-2 and TRBJ2-3, the full variable domain reads GAGVSQSPSNKVTEKGKDVELRCDPISGHTALYWYRQSLGQGLEFLIYFQGNSAPDKSGLPSDRFSAERTGGSVSTLTIQRTQQEDSAVYLCASSPPILRDTQYFGPGTRLTVL.

This clone was counted at least ten times. The chain links TRBV23-1 to TRBJ2-7, with a possible D match to TRBD1 (6 bases). TRBV23-1 is an open reading frame, and its role is uncertain. Trimming left V 4 bases short and J 5 bases short, with 21 bases between. There are 16 residues in the CDR3. The CDR3 region has the DNA TGCGCCAGCAGTCCCTTAACGGAGCAGGGGCAGCACGAGCAGTACGTC. Translating gives CASSPLTEQGQHEQYV.